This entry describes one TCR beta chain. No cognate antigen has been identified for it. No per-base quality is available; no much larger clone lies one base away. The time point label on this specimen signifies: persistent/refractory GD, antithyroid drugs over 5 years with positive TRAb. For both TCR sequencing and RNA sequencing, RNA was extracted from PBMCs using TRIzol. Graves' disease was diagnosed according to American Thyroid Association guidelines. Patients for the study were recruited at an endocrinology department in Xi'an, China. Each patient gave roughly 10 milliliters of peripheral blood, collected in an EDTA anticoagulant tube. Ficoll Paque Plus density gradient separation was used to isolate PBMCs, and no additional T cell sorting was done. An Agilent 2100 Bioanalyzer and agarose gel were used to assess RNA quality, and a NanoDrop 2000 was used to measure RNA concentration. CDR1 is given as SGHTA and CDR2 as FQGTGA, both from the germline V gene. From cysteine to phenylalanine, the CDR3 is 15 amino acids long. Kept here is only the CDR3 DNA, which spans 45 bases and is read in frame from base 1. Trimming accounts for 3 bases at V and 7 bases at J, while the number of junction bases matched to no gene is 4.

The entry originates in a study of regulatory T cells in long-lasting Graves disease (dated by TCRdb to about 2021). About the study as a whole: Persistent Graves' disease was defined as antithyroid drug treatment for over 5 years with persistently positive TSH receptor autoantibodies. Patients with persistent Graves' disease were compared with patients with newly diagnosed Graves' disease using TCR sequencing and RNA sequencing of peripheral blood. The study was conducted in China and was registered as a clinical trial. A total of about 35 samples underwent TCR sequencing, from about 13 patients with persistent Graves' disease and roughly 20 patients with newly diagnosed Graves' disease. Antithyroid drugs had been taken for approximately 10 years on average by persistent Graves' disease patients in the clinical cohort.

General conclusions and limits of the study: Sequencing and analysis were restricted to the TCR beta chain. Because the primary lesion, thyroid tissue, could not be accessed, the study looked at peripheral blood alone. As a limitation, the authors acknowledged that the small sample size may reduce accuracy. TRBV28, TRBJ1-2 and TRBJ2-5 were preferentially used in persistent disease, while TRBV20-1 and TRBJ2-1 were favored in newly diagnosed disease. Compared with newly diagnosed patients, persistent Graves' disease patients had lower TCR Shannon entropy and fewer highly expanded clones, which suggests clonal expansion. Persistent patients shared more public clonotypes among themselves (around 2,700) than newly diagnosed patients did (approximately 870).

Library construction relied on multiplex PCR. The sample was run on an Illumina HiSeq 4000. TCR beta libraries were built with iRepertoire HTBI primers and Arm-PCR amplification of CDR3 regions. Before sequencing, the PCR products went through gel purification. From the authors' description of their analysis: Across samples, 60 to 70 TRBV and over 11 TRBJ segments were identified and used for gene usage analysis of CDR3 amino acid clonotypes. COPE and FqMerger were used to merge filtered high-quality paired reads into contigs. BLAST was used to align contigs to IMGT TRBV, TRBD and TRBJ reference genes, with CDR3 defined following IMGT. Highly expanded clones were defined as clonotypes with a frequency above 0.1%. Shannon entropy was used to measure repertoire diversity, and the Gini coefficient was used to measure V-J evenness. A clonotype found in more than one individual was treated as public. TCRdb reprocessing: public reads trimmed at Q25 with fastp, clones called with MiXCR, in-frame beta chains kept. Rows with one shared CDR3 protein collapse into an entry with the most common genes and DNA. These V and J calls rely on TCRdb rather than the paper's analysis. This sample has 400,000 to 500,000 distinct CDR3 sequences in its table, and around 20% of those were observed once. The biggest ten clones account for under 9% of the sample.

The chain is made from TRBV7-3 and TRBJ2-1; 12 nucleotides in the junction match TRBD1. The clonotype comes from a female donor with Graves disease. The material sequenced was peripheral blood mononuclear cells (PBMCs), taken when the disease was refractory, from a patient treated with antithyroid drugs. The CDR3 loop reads CASSLGQGALNEQFF. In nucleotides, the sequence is TGTGCCAGCAGCTTGGGACAGGGGGCGCTTAATGAGCAGTTCTTC.